This entry concerns a single T cell receptor (beta chain). Its antigen is as yet unknown. This table comes from immunoSEQ multiplex PCR, and its TCRdb copy is limited to in-frame clones, with some not included. The sample has 95,000 to 150,000 clones, 85% to 90% seen once; the top ten hold around 1.2%. This entry belongs to a study of cytomegalovirus exposure and HLA in healthy donors. Findings and caveats of the study: The study found most TCR sequences rare, yet found some public TCRs in many donors. The classifier was said to identify cytomegalovirus status with high specificity and sensitivity.

Trimming took 7 bases from V and 3 from J, leaving 12 bases between them. Per the germline V gene, CDR1 is SQVTM and CDR2 is ANQGSEA. The CDR3 covers 12 residues. V and J are TRBV29-1 and TRBJ1-1, with unresolved D. This clonotype originated in a woman aged 18-35 years in good health and CMV-seronegative. Input material: PBMCs. The CDR3 region is CSALSADTEAFF. CDR3 bases: TGCAGCGCCCTAAGTGCGGACACTGAAGCTTTCTTT.